What follows is one T cell receptor (beta chain) and its context. Reverse transcription of roughly 0.5 to 1 ug RNA was carried out with random hexamers. With immunoSEQ multiplex PCR, TCR beta CDR3 was amplified across 54 Vbeta and 13 Jbeta. In TCRdb, the immunoSEQ multiplex PCR reads were re-called with MiXCR into one record per CDR3 protein. The sample has 150,000 to 200,000 distinct CDR3 sequences, about 94% seen once. The CDR3 contains 14 residues. The germline V gene has CDR1 LGHDT and CDR2 YNNKEL (reference sequence). V was pared by 4 bases and J by 3 bases, with 9 bases between. TCR beta was sequenced from blood CD8+ and CD4+ T cells. TEMRA cells were FACS-enriched, unlike CD8+ and CD4+ T cells, which were negatively isolated. The data are from a study of CD8 T cells in Susac syndrome.

The sample consisted of CD4+ T cells from PBMCs. V is TRBV3-1 and J is TRBJ1-4, with D unresolved. This clonotype originated in a human donor in good health. The CDR3 DNA sequence: TGTGCCAGCAGCCTTCGTCGATCTAATGAAAAACTGTTTTTT. Translated: CASSLRRSNEKLFF.